This T cell receptor beta chain derives from a study of T cell responses to AZD1222 COVID-19 vaccine. As regards this clone: The target antigen is unknown.

Study-level findings and limits: Donors, mostly white British, included more females; clonal diversity was possibly underestimated. Reportedly, close to half of spike-specific TCRs are directed against unmutated variant regions.

From germline, CDR1 is MNHEY and CDR2 SVGAGI. The ends were cut back, 2 bases at V and 3 bases at J, with 11 bases in the middle. This CDR3 has 14 amino acids. Libraries were prepared by immunoSEQ multiplex PCR; TCRdb keeps only in-frame clonotypes and omits some of them. The data contain 96,000 or so clones, roughly 90% of them singletons. The source material was peripheral blood, sampled on day 0 of AZD1222 vaccination. The V call is TRBV6-5, the J call TRBJ2-7, with D tentatively TRBD1 (5 bases). This clonotype was obtained from an adult in good health. The CDR3 loop reads CASSYLRQSYEQYF. Written as DNA, the CDR3 is TGTGCCAGCAGTTACCTAAGACAGAGCTACGAGCAGTACTTC.